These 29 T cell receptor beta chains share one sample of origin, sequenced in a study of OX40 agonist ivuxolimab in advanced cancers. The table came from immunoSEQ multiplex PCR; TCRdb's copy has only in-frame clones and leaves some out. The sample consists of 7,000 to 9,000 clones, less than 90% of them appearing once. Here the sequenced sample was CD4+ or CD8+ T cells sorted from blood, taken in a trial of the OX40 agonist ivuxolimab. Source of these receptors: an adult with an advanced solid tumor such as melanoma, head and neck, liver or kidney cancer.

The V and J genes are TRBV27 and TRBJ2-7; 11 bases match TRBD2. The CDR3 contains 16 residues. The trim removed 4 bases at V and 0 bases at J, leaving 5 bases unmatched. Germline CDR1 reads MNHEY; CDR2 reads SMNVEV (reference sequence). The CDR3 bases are TGTGCCAGCAGTTCAATAACTAGCGGGGGCTCCTACGAGCAGTACTTC. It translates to CASSSITSGGSYEQYF.

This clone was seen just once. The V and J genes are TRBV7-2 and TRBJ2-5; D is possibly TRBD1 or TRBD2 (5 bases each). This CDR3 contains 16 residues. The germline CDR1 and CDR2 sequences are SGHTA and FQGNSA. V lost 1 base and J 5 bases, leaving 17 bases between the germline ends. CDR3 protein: CASSLEGLGVGETQYF. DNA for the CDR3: TGTGCCAGCAGCTTAGAAGGATTGGGGGTAGGGGAGACCCAGTACTTC.

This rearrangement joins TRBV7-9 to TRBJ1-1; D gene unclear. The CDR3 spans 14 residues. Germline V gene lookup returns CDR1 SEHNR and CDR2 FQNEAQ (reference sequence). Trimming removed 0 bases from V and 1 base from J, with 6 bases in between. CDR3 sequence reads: CASSLARGNTEAFF. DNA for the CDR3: TGTGCCAGCAGCTTAGCGCGAGGGAACACTGAAGCTTTCTTT.

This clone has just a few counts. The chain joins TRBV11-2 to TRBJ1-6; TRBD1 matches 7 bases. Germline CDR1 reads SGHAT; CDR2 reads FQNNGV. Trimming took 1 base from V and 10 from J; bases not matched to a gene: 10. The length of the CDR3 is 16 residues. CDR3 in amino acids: CASSLARTGPRSPLHF. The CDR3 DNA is TGTGCCAGCAGCTTAGCTAGGACAGGTCCTCGGTCACCCCTCCACTTT.

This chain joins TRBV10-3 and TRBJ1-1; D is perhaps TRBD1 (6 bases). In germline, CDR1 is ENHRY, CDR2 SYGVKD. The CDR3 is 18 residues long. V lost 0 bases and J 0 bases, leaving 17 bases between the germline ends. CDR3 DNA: TGTGCCATCAGTGAGTCGATTTGGCAGGGGCGGGTGAACACTGAAGCTTTCTTT. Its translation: CAISESIWQGRVNTEAFF.

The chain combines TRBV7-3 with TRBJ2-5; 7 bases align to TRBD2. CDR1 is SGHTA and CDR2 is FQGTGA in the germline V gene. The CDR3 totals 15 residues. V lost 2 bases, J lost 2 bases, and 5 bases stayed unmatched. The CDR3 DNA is TGTGCCAGCAGCTTAGGGGCGCGGGGGCAAGAGACCCAGTACTTC. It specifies CASSLGARGQETQYF.

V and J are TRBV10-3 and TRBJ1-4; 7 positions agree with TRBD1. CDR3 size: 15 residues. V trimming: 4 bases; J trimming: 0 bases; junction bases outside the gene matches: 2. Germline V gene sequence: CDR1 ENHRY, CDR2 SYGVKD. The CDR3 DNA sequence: TGTGCCATCAGTGGCGGGACAGCAACTAATGAAAAACTGTTTTTT. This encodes CAISGGTATNEKLFF.

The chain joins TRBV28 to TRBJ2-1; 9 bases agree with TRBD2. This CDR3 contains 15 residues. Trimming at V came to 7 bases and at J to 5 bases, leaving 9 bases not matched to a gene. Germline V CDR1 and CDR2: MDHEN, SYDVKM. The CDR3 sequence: CASTPVAGGHNEQFF. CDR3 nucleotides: TGTGCCAGCACTCCTGTCGCGGGGGGGCACAATGAGCAGTTCTTC.

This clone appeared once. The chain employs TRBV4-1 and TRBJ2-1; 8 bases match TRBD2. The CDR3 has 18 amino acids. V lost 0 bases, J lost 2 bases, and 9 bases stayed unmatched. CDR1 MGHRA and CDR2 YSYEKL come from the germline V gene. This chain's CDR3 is CASSQESSSGPPYNEQFF. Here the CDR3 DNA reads TGCGCCAGCAGCCAAGAATCGTCTAGCGGGCCACCCTACAATGAGCAGTTCTTC.

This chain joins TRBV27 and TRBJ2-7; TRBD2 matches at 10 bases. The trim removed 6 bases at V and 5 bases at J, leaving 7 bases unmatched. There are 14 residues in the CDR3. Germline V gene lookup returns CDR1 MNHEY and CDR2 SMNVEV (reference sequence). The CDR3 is CASRPGTSAHEQYF. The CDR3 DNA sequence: TGTGCCAGCAGACCCGGGACTAGCGCCCACGAGCAGTACTTC.

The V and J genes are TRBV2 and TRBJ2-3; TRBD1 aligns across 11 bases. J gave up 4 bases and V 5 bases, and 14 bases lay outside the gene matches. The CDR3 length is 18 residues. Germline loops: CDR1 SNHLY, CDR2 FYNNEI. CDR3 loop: CASSRRHAGTGGADTQYF. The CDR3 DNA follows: TGTGCCAGCAGTCGAAGGCATGCCGGGACAGGGGGAGCAGATACGCAGTATTTT.

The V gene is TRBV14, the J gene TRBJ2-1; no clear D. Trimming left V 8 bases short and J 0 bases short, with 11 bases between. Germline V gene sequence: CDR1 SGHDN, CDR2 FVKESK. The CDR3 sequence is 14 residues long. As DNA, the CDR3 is TGTGCCAGCTCCCGGGTAAGCTCCTACAATGAGCAGTTCTTC. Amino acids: CASSRVSSYNEQFF. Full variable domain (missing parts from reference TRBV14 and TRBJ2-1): EAGVTQFPSHSVIEKGQTVTLRCDPISGHDNLYWYRRVMGKEIKFLLHFVKESKQDESGMPNNRFLAERTGGTYSTLKVQPAELEDSGVYFCASSRVSSYNEQFFGPGTRLTVL.

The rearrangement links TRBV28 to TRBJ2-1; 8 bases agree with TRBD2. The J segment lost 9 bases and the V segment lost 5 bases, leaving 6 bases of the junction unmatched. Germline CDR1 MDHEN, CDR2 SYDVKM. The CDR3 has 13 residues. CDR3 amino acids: CASSILAAGEQFF. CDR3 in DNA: TGTGCCAGCAGTATACTAGCGGCCGGTGAGCAGTTCTTC.

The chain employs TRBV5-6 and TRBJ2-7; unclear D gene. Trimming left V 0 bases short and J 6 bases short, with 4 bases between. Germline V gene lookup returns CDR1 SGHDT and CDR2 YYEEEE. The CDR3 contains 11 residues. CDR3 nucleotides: TGTGCCAGCAGCTTGGGCGGCGAGCAGTACTTC. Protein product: CASSLGGEQYF.

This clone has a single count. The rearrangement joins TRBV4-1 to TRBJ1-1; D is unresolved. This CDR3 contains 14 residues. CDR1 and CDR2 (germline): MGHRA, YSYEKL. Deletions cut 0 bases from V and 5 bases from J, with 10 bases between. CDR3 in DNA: TGCGCCAGCAGCCAAGATAAAGGGAGTACTGAAGCTTTCTTT. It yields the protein CASSQDKGSTEAFF.

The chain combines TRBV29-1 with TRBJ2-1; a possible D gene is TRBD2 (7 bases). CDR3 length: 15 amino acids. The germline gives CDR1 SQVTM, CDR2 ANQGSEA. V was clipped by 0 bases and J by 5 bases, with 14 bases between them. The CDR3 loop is CSVEDLGGAHNEQFF. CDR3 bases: TGCAGCGTTGAAGATCTTGGGGGGGCACACAATGAGCAGTTCTTC.

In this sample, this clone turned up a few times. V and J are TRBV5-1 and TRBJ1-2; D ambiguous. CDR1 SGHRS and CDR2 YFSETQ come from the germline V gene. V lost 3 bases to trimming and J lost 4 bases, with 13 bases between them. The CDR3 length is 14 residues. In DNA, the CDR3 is TGCGCCAGCAGCTCTGAGTGGGAGGGCTATGGCTACACCTTC. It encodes CASSSEWEGYGYTF.

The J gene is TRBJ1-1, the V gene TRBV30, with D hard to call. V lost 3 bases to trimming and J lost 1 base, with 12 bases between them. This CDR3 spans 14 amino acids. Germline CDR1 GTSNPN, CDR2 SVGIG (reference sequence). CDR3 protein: CAWSELAWNTEAFF. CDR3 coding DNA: TGTGCCTGGAGCGAACTCGCCTGGAACACTGAAGCTTTCTTT.

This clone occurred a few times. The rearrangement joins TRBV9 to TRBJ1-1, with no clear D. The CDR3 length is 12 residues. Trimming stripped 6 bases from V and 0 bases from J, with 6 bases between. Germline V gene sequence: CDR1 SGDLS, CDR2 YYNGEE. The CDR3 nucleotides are TGTGCCAGCATGGGGATGAACACTGAAGCTTTCTTT. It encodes CASMGMNTEAFF.

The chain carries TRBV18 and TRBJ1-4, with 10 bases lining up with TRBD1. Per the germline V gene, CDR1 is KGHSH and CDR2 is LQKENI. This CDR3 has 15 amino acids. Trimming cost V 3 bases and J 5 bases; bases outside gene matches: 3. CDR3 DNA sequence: TGTGCCAGCTCACCGCCGGGACAGGGGAATGAAAAACTGTTTTTT. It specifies CASSPPGQGNEKLFF. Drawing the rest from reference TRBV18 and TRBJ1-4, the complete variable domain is NAGVMQNPRHLVRRRGQEARLRCSPMKGHSHVYWYRQLPEEGLKFMVYLQKENIIDESGMPKERFSAEFPKEGPSILRIQQVVRGDSAAYFCASSPPGQGNEKLFFGSGTQLSVL.

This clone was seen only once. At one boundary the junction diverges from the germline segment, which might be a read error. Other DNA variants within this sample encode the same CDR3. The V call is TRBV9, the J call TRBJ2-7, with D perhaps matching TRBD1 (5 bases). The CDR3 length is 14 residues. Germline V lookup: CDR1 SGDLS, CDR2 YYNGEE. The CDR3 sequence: CASSVRASEDEQYF. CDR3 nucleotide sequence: TGTGCCAGCAGCGTCAGGGCATCCGAGGACGAGCAGTATTTC. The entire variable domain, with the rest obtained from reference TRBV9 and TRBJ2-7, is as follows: DSGVTQTPKHLITATGQRVTLRCSPRSGDLSVYWYQQSLDQGLQFLIQYYNGEERAKGNILERFSAQQFPDLHSELNLSSLELGDSALYFCASSVRASEDEQYFGPGTRLTVT.

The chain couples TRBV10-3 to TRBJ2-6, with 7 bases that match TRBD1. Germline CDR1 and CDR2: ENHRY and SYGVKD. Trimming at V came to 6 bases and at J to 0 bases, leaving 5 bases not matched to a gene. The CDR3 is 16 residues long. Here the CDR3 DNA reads TGTGCCATCAGACGGGACAGCACCTCTGGGGCCAACGTCCTGACTTTC. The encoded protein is CAIRRDSTSGANVLTF.

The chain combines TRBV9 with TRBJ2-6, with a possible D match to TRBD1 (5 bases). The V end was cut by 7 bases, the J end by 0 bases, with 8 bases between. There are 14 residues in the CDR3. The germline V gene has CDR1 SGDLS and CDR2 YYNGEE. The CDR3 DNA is TGTGCCAGCGAAGGGGTCTCTGGGGCCAACGTCCTGACTTTC. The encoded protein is CASEGVSGANVLTF.

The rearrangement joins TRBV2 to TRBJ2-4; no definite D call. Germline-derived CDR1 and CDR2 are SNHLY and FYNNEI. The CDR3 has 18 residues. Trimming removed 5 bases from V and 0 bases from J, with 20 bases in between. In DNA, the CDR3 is TGTGCCAGCAGTAACGGTATGGCAGGCGATCTAGCCAAAAACATTCAGTACTTC. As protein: CASSNGMAGDLAKNIQYF.

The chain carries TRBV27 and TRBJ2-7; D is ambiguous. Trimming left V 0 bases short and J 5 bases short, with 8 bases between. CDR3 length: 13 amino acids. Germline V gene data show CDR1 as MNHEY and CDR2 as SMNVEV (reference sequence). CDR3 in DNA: TGTGCCAGCAGTTTATCTGACATCAACGAGCAGTACTTC. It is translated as CASSLSDINEQYF.

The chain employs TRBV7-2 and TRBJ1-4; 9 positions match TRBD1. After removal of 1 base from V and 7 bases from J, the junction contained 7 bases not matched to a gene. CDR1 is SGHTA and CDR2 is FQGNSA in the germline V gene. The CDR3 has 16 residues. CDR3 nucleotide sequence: TGTGCCAGCAGCTTAGTAACAGGGGGCTTGGGTGAAAAACTGTTTTTT. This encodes CASSLVTGGLGEKLFF.

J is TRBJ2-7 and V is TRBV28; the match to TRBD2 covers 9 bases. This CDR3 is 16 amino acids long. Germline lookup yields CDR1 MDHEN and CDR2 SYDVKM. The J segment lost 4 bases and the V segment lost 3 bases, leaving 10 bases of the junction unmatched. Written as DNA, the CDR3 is TGTGCCAGCAGTTTTGAGCGGGGGGCGGGGCGGTACGAGCAGTACTTC. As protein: CASSFERGAGRYEQYF.

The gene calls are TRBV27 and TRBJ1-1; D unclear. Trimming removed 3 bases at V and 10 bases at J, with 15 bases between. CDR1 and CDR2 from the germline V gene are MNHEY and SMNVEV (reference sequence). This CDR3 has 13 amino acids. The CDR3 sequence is CASSFPAGTSAFF. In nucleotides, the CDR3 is TGTGCCAGCAGTTTCCCGGCCGGTACGTCAGCTTTCTTT.

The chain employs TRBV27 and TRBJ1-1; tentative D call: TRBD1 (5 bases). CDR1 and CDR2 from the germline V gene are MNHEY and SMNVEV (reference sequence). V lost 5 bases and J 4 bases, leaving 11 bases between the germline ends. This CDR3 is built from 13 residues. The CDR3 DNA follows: TGTGCCAGCAGTCTCCGGGGGTTCACTGAAGCTTTCTTT. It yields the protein CASSLRGFTEAFF.